The rows below give T cell receptor beta chains drawn from one sample of a study of ipilimumab plus nivolumab after autologous stem cell transplantation. The table came from immunoSEQ multiplex PCR; TCRdb's copy has only in-frame clones and leaves some out. The sample has tens of thousands of clones; more than 85% are singletons. The material sequenced was PBMCs, taken in a trial of ipilimumab plus nivolumab as post-transplant consolidation. These receptors all stem from a male donor with multiple myeloma. Each CDR3 is given with its conserved first and last residue. A D gene is named only where the DNA matches it firmly. Rows may omit the clone size; those that give it use once, few, many or a size class.

J: TRBJ2-1; D: -; V: TRBV7-6; size: -; DNA: TGTGCCAGCAGCTTAGGGTTAGGGGGCTCCTACAATGAGCAGTTCTTC; CDR3: CASSLGLGGSYNEQFF
J: TRBJ2-7; D: TRBD2; V: TRBV28; size: once; DNA: TGTGCCAGCAGTTTAGGTCTAACAGGCACTAGCGGGAGGAGCTCCTACGAGCAGTACTTC; CDR3: CASSLGLTGTSGRSSYEQYF
J: TRBJ2-2; D: -; V: TRBV6-5; size: -; DNA: TGTGCCAGCAGTTACGTGGGCCTCGCGAACACCGGGGAGCTGTTTTTT; CDR3: CASSYVGLANTGELFF
J: TRBJ2-5; D: TRBD1; V: TRBV18; size: -; DNA: TGTGCCAGCTCACTGGGGACAGGCGGTTGGAAGACCCAGTACTTC; CDR3: CASSLGTGGWKTQYF
J: TRBJ1-2; D: TRBD1; V: TRBV19; size: -; DNA: TGTGCCAGTAGGGGACAGGGAGACTATGGCTACACCTTC; CDR3: CASRGQGDYGYTF
J: TRBJ1-6; D: TRBD1; V: TRBV5-4; size: -; DNA: TGTGCCAGCAGACCCGGGACAGGGGATGGTGGTTCACCCCTCCACTTT; CDR3: CASRPGTGDGGSPLHF
J: TRBJ2-6; D: TRBD1; V: TRBV7-3; size: -; DNA: TGTGCCAGCAGCTCCCGAGGGCGAGACAGGGCTGGGGCCAACGTCCTGACTTTC; CDR3: CASSSRGRDRAGANVLTF
J: TRBJ1-4; D: -; V: TRBV19; size: -; DNA: TGTGCCAGTAGTATTGGGACGGCAAATGAAAAACTGTTTTTT; CDR3: CASSIGTANEKLFF
J: TRBJ2-5; D: -; V: TRBV19; size: -; DNA: TGTGCCAGTAGTGACTCCGGACAAGAGAAGACCCAGTACTTC; CDR3: CASSDSGQEKTQYF
J: TRBJ2-5; D: -; V: TRBV7-2; size: -; DNA: TGTGCCAGCAGCATACACCGGTTAGCAGAGACCCAGTACTTC; CDR3: CASSIHRLAETQYF
J: TRBJ2-7; D: -; V: TRBV28; size: -; DNA: TGTGCCAGCAGTGTTCTCGGACTACCTAACGAGCAGTACTTC; CDR3: CASSVLGLPNEQYF
J: TRBJ2-1; D: -; V: TRBV11-3; size: -; DNA: TGTGCCAGCAGCATCACCGGGACCGCGCCCAAGTTCTTC; CDR3: CASSITGTAPKFF
J: TRBJ2-3; D: TRBD2; V: TRBV19; size: -; DNA: TGTGCCAGTGCCGGGGGGGGCGATACGCAGTATTTT; CDR3: CASAGGGDTQYF